A single sample is the source of the 7 T cell receptor beta chains below, sequenced in a study of glioma-infiltrating T cells. TCR alpha and beta CDR3 regions were amplified from RNA using iRepertoire nested multiplex PCR. In TCRdb, the multiplex PCR reads were re-called with MiXCR into one record per CDR3 protein. Among about 380,000 distinct CDR3 sequences, roughly 41% were seen once, and the ten largest hold around 13%. The sample taken for sequencing was glioma tissue, nonneoplastic brain tissue, or PBMCs (not recorded which). These receptors all come from a human donor with low-grade glioma or glioblastoma, undergoing nonglioma brain surgery, or in good health (not recorded which).

The J gene is TRBJ2-3, the V gene TRBV5-1; D uncertain. The CDR3 is made up of 13 amino acids. Trimming pared 6 bases from V and 4 bases from J, leaving 12 bases between. CDR1 is SGHRS and CDR2 is YFSETQ in the germline V gene. The CDR3, as DNA: TGCGCCAGCAACTTTGGTCGAGCAGATACGCAGTATTTT. It translates to CASNFGRADTQYF. The variable domain in full, completed from reference TRBV5-1 and TRBJ2-3, reads KAGVTQTPRYLIKTRGQQVTLSCSPISGHRSVSWYQQTPGQGLQFLFEYFSETQRNKGNFPGRFSGRQFSNSRSEMNVSTLELGDSALYLCASNFGRADTQYFGPGTRLTVL.

The CDR3 DNA follows: TGCGCCAGCAGCTTGGAGACAGGGGGCGTCTACTATGGCTACACCTTC. Amino acid sequence: CASSLETGGVYYGYTF. The chain has TRBV5-1 and TRBJ1-2; 10 bases map to TRBD1. Looked up from germline, CDR1 is SGHRS and CDR2 is YFSETQ. The CDR3 runs 16 residues. V dropped 0 bases and J dropped 3; count of bases not matched to a gene: 5.

The chain is built from TRBV5-1 and TRBJ2-7; TRBD2 is a possible D gene (5 bases). The V gene's germline CDR1 is SGHRS and CDR2 YFSETQ. CDR3 length: 15 amino acids. Trimming stripped 2 bases from V and 2 bases from J, with 14 bases between. CDR3 residues: CASSFGQAAAYEQYF. CDR3 in DNA: TGCGCCAGCAGCTTCGGCCAAGCGGCGGCCTACGAGCAGTACTTC.

There are many counts of this clonotype. The V gene is TRBV27, the J gene TRBJ1-5; 8 bases line up with TRBD1. From germline, CDR1 is MNHEY and CDR2 SMNVEV (reference sequence). The CDR3 totals 15 residues. V was pared by 10 bases and J by 1 base, with 9 bases of the junction left unmatched. CDR3 coding DNA: TGTGCCAATCCCGAGGACAGGGAAAGCAATCAGCCCCAGCATTTT. Protein: CANPEDRESNQPQHF.

As for this clonotype: With a much larger clone just one base away, this may be a read error. This chain links TRBV6-2 or TRBV6-3 with TRBJ2-7; possible D gene TRBD2, 6 bases. The V end was cut by 6 bases, the J end by 2 bases, with 14 bases between. CDR3 length equals 14 residues. Germline V gene sequence: CDR1 MNHEY, CDR2 SVGEGT. The CDR3: CASSTVGLTYEQYF. CDR3 bases: TGTGCCAGCAGCACTGTGGGACTTACCTACGAGCAGTACTTC.

Regarding this clonotype: One end of the junction is discordant with germline, which a read error may explain. The J gene is TRBJ2-7, the V gene TRBV27, with a weak D call TRBD1 (5 bases). This CDR3 has 15 amino acids. Germline CDR1 MNHEY, CDR2 SMNVEV (reference sequence). The CDR3 nucleotides read TGTGCCAGCAGTTTCCTTGACAGTCCTTCCTACGAGCAGTGCTTC. This encodes CASSFLDSPSYEQCF.

The chain couples TRBV4-2 to TRBJ2-1; 9 positions match TRBD1. Germline values: CDR1 LGHNA, CDR2 YNFKEQ. CDR3 length: 16 residues. The ends lost 0 bases at V and 9 bases at J; junction bases unmatched: 9. This CDR3 reads CASSQEGGTGLREQFF. In DNA, the CDR3 is TGTGCCAGCAGCCAAGAGGGAGGGACAGGGTTACGTGAGCAGTTCTTC.